This T cell receptor beta chain derives from a study of naive and memory T cell subsets. Study-level results: Possibly reflecting memory cells re-expressing CD45RA, a few larger clonotypes occurred in naive repertoires, especially CD8. Expression changes during T cell differentiation may affect RNA-based TCR counts. Naive and memory repertoire findings lacked a ground truth for validation.

With respect to this clonotype: Its antigen remains unknown.

The beta constant-region primer was an equimolar mix of two oligonucleotides covering TRBC1 and TRBC2. Four rounds of PCR amplified the ligated cDNA using nested alpha and beta constant-region primers plus SP2. An oligonucleotide with the SP2 primer and a 12-nucleotide UMI was ligated to the cDNA 3' end. TCRdb itself ran the UMI-ligation and nested PCR reads through MiXCR, one entry per CDR3 protein. The sample records under 150,000 distinct CDR3 sequences, about 20% being singletons. Cells stained for CD3, CD4, CD8, CD45RA, CD27 and viability were sorted into four CD45RA/CD27 subsets. The germline V gene encodes CDR1 ENHRY and CDR2 SYGVKD. The CDR3 extends over 15 amino acids. V dropped 4 bases and J dropped 1 base, with 10 bases sitting between them.

The sample was naive CD8+ T cells from blood. The sequence was collected from a human donor in good health. The chain combines TRBV10-3 with TRBJ2-2; no clear D. The CDR3 DNA reads as TGTGCCATCAGTGTTTCAGGTGGGAACACCGGGGAGCTGTTTTTT. Protein sequence: CAISVSGGNTGELFF.